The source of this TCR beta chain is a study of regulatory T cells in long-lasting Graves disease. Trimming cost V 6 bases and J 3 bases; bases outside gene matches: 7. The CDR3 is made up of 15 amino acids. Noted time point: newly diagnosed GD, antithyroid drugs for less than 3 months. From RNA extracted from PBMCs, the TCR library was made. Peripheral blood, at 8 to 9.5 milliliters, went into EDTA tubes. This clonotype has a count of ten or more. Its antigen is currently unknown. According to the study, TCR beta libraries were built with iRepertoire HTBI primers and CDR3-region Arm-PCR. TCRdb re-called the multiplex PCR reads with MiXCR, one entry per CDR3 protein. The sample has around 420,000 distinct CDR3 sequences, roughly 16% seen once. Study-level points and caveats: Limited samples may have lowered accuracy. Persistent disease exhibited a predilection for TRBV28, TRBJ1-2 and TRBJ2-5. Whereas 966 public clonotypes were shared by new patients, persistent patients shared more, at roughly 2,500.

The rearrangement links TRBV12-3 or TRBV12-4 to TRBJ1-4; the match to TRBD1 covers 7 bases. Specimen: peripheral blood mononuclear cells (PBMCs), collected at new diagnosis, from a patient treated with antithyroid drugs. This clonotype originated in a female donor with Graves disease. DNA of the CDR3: TGTGCCAGCAGACCGACAGGGTGGGCTAATGAAAAACTGTTTTTT. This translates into CASRPTGWANEKLFF.